This T cell receptor (delta chain) was recorded in a study of Vδ1+ human thymocytes. General study points: In the thymus, TRG and TRD repertoires looked highly polyclonal with Gaussian CDR3 lengths.

The CDR3 extends over 17 amino acids. J gave up 2 bases and V 9 bases, and 14 bases lay outside the gene matches. In germline, CDR1 is GEAIGNYY, CDR2 EKD. RNA was extracted from the cells and then reverse transcribed. The CDR3 regions were amplified by multiplex PCR from V-gene primers to a constant-region primer. TCRdb re-identified clones in the multiplex PCR reads via CATT. The sample consists of 80,000 or so delta-chain clones, 30% to 45% of them appearing once. Purity of the sorted Vdelta1+ thymocytes ranged from 98% to 99.6%. Turning to this clone: Its antigen is currently unknown.

The chain employs TRDV2 and TRDJ1; 13 bases are a match to TRDD3. This sequence originates from a boy under two years old who had congenital heart surgery. Sequenced input: Vdelta1+ gamma-delta thymocytes from the thymus. The sample's subset: FACS-sorted CD3+ TCRalphabeta- TCRVdelta1+ TCRVdelta2- thymocytes. DNA of the CDR3: TGTGCCACCGACTGGGGGATACGCGAGTTTGGGACCGATAAACTCATCTTT. Translation: CATDWGIREFGTDKLIF.